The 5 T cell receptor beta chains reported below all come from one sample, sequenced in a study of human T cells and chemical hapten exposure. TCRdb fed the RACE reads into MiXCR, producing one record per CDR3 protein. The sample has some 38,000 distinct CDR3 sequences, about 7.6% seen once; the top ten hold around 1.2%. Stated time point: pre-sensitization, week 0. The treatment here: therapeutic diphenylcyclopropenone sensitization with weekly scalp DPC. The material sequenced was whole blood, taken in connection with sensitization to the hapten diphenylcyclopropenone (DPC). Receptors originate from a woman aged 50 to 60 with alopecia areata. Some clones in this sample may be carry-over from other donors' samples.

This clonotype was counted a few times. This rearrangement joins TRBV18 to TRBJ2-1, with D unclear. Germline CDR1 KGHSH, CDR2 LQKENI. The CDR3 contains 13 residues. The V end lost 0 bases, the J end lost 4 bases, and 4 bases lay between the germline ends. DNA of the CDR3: TGTGCCAGCTCACCACCGACTTACAATGAGCAGTTCTTC. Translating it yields CASSPPTYNEQFF.

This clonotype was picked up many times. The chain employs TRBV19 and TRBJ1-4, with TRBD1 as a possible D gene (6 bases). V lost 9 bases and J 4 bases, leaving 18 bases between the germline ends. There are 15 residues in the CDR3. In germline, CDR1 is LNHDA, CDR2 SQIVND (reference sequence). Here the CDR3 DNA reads TGTGCCAGCCGTCTGACCGGGACAAGTAATGAAAAACTGTTTTTT. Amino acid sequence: CASRLTGTSNEKLFF.

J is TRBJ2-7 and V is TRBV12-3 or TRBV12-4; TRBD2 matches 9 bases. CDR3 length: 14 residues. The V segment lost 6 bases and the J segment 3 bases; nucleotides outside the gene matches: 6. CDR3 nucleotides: TGTGCCAGCAGCTCGACTAGCGGTCTCTACGAGCAGTACTTC. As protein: CASSSTSGLYEQYF.

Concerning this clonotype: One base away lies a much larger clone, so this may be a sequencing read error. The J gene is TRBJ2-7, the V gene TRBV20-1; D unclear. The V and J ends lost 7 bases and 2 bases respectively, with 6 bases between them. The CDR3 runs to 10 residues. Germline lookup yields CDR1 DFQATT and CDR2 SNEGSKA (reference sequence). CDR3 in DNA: TGCAGTGTTTACCCCTACGAGCAGTACTTC. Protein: CSVYPYEQYF.

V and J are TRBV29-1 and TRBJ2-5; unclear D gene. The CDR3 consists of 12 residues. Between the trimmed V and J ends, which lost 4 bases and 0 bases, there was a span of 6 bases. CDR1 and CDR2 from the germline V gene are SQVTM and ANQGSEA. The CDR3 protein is CSVGADQETQYF. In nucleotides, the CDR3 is TGCAGCGTTGGGGCAGACCAAGAGACCCAGTACTTC.